This T cell receptor (beta chain) was sequenced for a study of high-grade serous ovarian cancer treatment subgroups. The method was immunoSEQ multiplex PCR; TCRdb's version includes in-frame clones alone and lacks a portion of them. The table lists about 18,000 clones, about 75% of them singletons. Tumor samples were obtained before definitive surgery or chemotherapy. Germline loops: CDR1 SGHRS, CDR2 YFSETQ. V was clipped by 3 bases and J by 2 bases; unmatched bases: 4. This CDR3 region has 15 residues. Sequencing used tumor tissue. The origin of this receptor is a human donor with high-grade serous ovarian cancer. This chain connects TRBV5-1 to TRBJ2-2; TRBD2 matches at 7 bases. The CDR3 DNA reads TGCGCCAGCAGCTCGACTAGCCTTAACACCGGGGAGCTGTTTTTT. This encodes CASSSTSLNTGELFF.